This entry lists 5 T cell receptor beta chains sequenced from one sample in a study of T-cell reconstitution after alpha-beta-depleted transplantation in children. Molecular barcoding with unique molecular identifiers was used for the TCRbeta library. TCRdb fed the PCR reads into MiXCR, producing one record per CDR3 protein. The data hold more than 120,000 distinct CDR3 sequences, with around 10% observed a single time. Sample: PBMCs, mostly from graft donor cells, taken 180 days after TCRalphabeta/CD19-depleted stem cell transplant. These receptors all come from a female patient between 2 and 10 years old who had a stem cell transplant for congenital amegakaryocytic thrombocytopenia, so the T cells may come from the graft donor.

This clonotype was counted ten times or more. The genes are TRBV4-1 and TRBJ1-6; D unclear. V was clipped by 3 bases and J by 0 bases, with 9 bases between them. Germline V gives CDR1 MGHRA, CDR2 YSYEKL. The CDR3 is 16 residues long. CDR3 amino acids: CASSHGQNSYNSPLHF. The CDR3 DNA is TGCGCCAGCAGCCACGGCCAGAACTCCTATAATTCACCCCTCCACTTT.

This clonotype came up many times. V and J are TRBV4-3 and TRBJ2-7; D gene unclear. Trimming took 2 bases from V and 4 from J, leaving 15 bases between them. Germline V gene data show CDR1 as LGHNA and CDR2 as YSLEER. The CDR3 is 15 residues long. In DNA form, the CDR3 reads TGCGCCAGCAGCCAAAGCTGGGCCACTCGATACGAGCAGTACTTC. It yields the protein CASSQSWATRYEQYF.

The chain combines TRBV18 with TRBJ1-5, with D possibly matching TRBD1 (5 bases). In germline, CDR1 is KGHSH, CDR2 LQKENI. V was shortened by 4 bases and J by 6 bases, with 16 bases between the two germline ends. This CDR3 is built from 15 residues. As DNA, the CDR3 is TGTGCCAGCTCACGGTCCGGGGACCTCGTTCAGCCCCAGCATTTT. This encodes CASSRSGDLVQPQHF.

This clonotype was seen repeatedly, ten times or more. The chain employs TRBV12-3 or TRBV12-4 and TRBJ1-5; D ambiguous. Trimming took 2 bases from V and 7 from J, leaving 12 bases between them. This CDR3 comprises 14 residues. In DNA form, the CDR3 reads TGTGCCAGCAGTTTAAGCCCGCGGGAACAGCCCCAGCATTTT. It codes for CASSLSPREQPQHF.

This clonotype was found a few times. The gene calls are TRBV7-9 and TRBJ1-6; a weak D match, TRBD1 (5 bases). V was clipped by 6 bases and J by 6 bases, with 21 bases between them. CDR1 is SEHNR, CDR2 FQNEAQ, per germline (reference sequence). This CDR3 has 17 residues. The CDR3 coding sequence is TGTGCCAGCAGAAAGACGGGATGGGCAGGGATTAATTCACCCCTCCACTTT. It specifies CASRKTGWAGINSPLHF. The complete variable domain, with remaining parts taken from reference TRBV7-9 and TRBJ1-6, reads DTGVSQNPRHKITKRGQNVTFRCDPISEHNRLYWYRQTLGQGPEFLTYFQNEAQLEKSRLLSDRFSAERPKGSFSTLEIQRTEQGDSAMYLCASRKTGWAGINSPLHFGNGTRLTVT.